The 18 T cell receptor beta chains reported below all come from one sample, sequenced in a study of tumor-infiltrating lymphocytes in primary liver carcinoma. Using a constant-region primer together with ProtoScript II reverse transcriptase, TCR beta cDNA was made from about 490 ng of total RNA. Sequencing libraries for TCR beta derived from three nested multiplex PCR rounds that used slightly modified ARM-PCR. Two initial PCR rounds of about 11 cycles each paired TRBV1-TRBV30 forward primers with a C-beta reverse primer. TCRdb passed the multiplex PCR reads through MiXCR, listing each CDR3 protein once. The profile shows 20,000 to 25,000 distinct CDR3 sequences, roughly three quarters of them singletons. Without any cell sorting, roughly 20-32 mg of bulk tissue yielded co-extracted RNA and DNA. Sequenced material: liver tumor tissue from sampling region 1. Specified subset: tumor region T1, superior pole. Source of these receptors: a man aged 35 to 55 with primary liver carcinoma and hepatitis B virus infection.

Of note for this clonotype: Given the absence of the conserved phenylalanine or tryptophan at the CDR3 end, a read error is likely. This chain links TRBV14 with TRBJ2-2; D is perhaps TRBD2 (6 bases). This CDR3 has 16 amino acids. The V gene's germline CDR1 is SGHDN and CDR2 FVKESK. The CDR3 coding sequence is TGTGCTAGCAGCCACAGAAGGACGGGACTCACCGGGGAGCTGTTTCTT. Amino acids: CASSHRRTGLTGELFL.

Remarks on this clonotype: The junction does not match germline at one end; this may be a read error. The chain joins TRBV4-2 to TRBJ2-7; 9 bases match TRBD2. The CDR3 length is 16 residues. Germline CDR1 is LGHNA and CDR2 is YNFKEQ. The DNA for the CDR3 is TGTGTCAGCAGCCAAGCGGCTAGCGGGGTTTCCTACAAGCAGGACTTC. The encoded protein is CVSSQAASGVSYKQDF.

Concerning this clonotype: The missing conserved phenylalanine or tryptophan at the end of this CDR3 makes a read error likely. The chain uses TRBV7-9 and TRBJ1-2; D uncertain. V lost 5 bases to trimming and J lost 10 bases, with 26 bases between them. Germline values: CDR1 SEHNR, CDR2 FQNEAQ (reference sequence). This CDR3 contains 16 residues. The CDR3 bases are TGTGCCAGCAGCCCCGAGGGCAGGCTGTCCCAGCATGACTACACCATC. The encoded protein is CASSPEGRLSQHDYTI.

Points on this clonotype: A read error may explain this, as a much larger clone is one base away. The chain is built from TRBV6-2 or TRBV6-3 and TRBJ2-2; 9 positions agree with TRBD2. This CDR3 comprises 14 residues. Trimming took 10 bases from V and 3 from J; bases not matched to a gene: 6. Germline V gene sequence: CDR1 MNHEY, CDR2 SVGEGT. This chain's CDR3 is CANSVAGDTGELFF. The CDR3 coding sequence is TGTGCCAACAGCGTAGCGGGGGACACCGGGGAGCTGTTTTTT.

In the case of this clonotype: The conserved phenylalanine or tryptophan normally closing the CDR3 is absent here, so this likely arose from a read error. CDR3 nucleotide sequence: TGTGCCAGCAGTATCCCCCGGGTTACAAGTATCTCAGATACGCAGTATTCT. Its protein is CASSIPRVTSISDTQYS. This sequence joins TRBV28 and TRBJ2-3; D gene uncertain. V was trimmed by 5 bases and J by 4 bases, leaving 22 bases between them. The CDR3 extends over 17 amino acids. Germline assignment: CDR1 MDHEN and CDR2 SYDVKM.

As regards this clonotype: One end of the junction does not line up with germline, which may come from a read error. The chain carries TRBV6-1 and TRBJ1-2; no definite D call. The CDR3 totals 16 residues. Germline V gives CDR1 MNHNS, CDR2 SASEGT. The CDR3 DNA reads as TGTGCCAGCTGTGGAGGTGTCGGCAGACCTGACTATAGCTACACCTTC. Protein sequence: CASCGGVGRPDYSYTF.

In regard to this clonotype: A read error may produce the germline difference seen at one junction end. This chain joins TRBV7-9 and TRBJ1-5; D unresolved. CDR1 is SEHNR and CDR2 is FQNEAQ in the germline V gene (reference sequence). The CDR3 is 13 residues long. The CDR3 protein is CVSSGTITQPQHF. For the CDR3, the DNA is TGTGTCAGCAGCGGCACTATCACTCAGCCCCAGCATTTT. The full variable domain, completed using reference TRBV7-9 and TRBJ1-5, is DTGVSQNPRHKITKRGQNVTFRCDPISEHNRLYWYRQTLGQGPEFLTYFQNEAQLEKSRLLSDRFSAERPKGSFSTLEIQRTEQGDSAMYLCVSSGTITQPQHFGDGTRLSIL.

Comment on this clonotype: A read error may produce the germline difference seen at one junction end. This chain joins TRBV12-3 or TRBV12-4 and TRBJ2-3, with D possibly matching TRBD2 (7 bases). This CDR3 contains 15 residues. The CDR3: CASSLRLASTGTQYF. CDR3 bases: TGTGCCAGCAGTTTAAGACTAGCATCGACAGGTACGCAGTATTTT.

About this clonotype: The missing conserved phenylalanine or tryptophan at the end of this CDR3 makes a read error likely. The DNA is omitted, as the CDR3 cannot be located on it reliably, and the CDR3 follows TCRdb's listing. The V call is TRBV4-1, the J call TRBJ2-7; the table gives TRBD1 as D, unverified against the DNA. 15 amino acids form the CDR3, both terminal residues included. The germline V gene encodes CDR1 MGHRA and CDR2 YSYEKL. CDR3 region: CASSQTRAEPREQYL.

The chain links TRBV6-2 or TRBV6-3 to TRBJ2-3; D is uncertain. The CDR3 has 14 residues. Trimming removed 5 bases at V and 6 bases at J, with 15 bases between. Germline V gives CDR1 MNHEY, CDR2 SVGEGT. CDR3 sequence (DNA): TGTGCCAGCAGTCCCGGCATACACACGGATACGCAGTATTTT. Translation: CASSPGIHTDTQYF.

The chain joins TRBV6-6 to TRBJ2-7; D remains unclear. This CDR3 region has 15 residues. The germline V gene has CDR1 MNHNY and CDR2 SVGAGI (reference sequence). Trimming pared 5 bases from V and 3 bases from J, leaving 17 bases between. The DNA for the CDR3 is TGTGCCAGCAGTCACGACATCTACGGTAACTACGAGCAGTACTTC. Protein: CASSHDIYGNYEQYF.

This clonotype was recorded at least ten times. This chain links TRBV5-1 with TRBJ2-1, with D possibly TRBD2 on 6 matching bases. Trimming pared 4 bases from V and 4 bases from J, leaving 12 bases between. The CDR3 spans 14 residues. Germline-derived CDR1 and CDR2 are SGHRS and YFSETQ. The CDR3: CASSDGLIYNEQFF. CDR3 DNA: TGCGCCAGCAGCGACGGACTAATTTACAATGAGCAGTTCTTC. The whole variable domain, filled in from reference TRBV5-1 and TRBJ2-1, reads KAGVTQTPRYLIKTRGQQVTLSCSPISGHRSVSWYQQTPGQGLQFLFEYFSETQRNKGNFPGRFSGRQFSNSRSEMNVSTLELGDSALYLCASSDGLIYNEQFFGPGTRLTVL.

Remarks on this clonotype: At one boundary the junction diverges from the germline segment, which might be a read error. This chain uses TRBV11-2 with TRBJ2-3; D remains ambiguous. The end of the DNA is better explained by TRBJ1-5, so the J call may be wrong. CDR3 length equals 15 residues. From germline, CDR1 is SGHAT and CDR2 FQNNGV. The DNA of the CDR3 is TGTGCCAGCGGCTTGTACGCTGGGAGTCCAGATACGCAGCATTTT. This codes for CASGLYAGSPDTQHF.

A single count supports this clonotype. One junction end does not reproduce the germline sequence, and a read error may be involved. This rearrangement joins TRBV2 to TRBJ2-7; tentatively, D is TRBD1 (6 bases). Germline V gene lookup returns CDR1 SNHLY and CDR2 FYNNEI. The CDR3 extends over 15 amino acids. CDR3 in amino acids: CASSENRAVSYEHYF. The CDR3 DNA is TGTGCCAGCAGTGAGAACAGGGCGGTATCCTACGAGCACTATTTC.

This clonotype was seen many times. The chain is built from TRBV2 and TRBJ2-3; D call uncertain. The V gene's germline CDR1 is SNHLY and CDR2 FYNNEI. The V and J ends lost 5 bases and 3 bases respectively, with 3 bases between them. This CDR3 is 11 amino acids long. CDR3 amino acids: CASSLTDTQYF. CDR3 nucleotide sequence: TGTGCCAGCAGTCTAACAGATACGCAGTATTTT.

This clonotype was observed once. It is likely a read error, because the conserved phenylalanine at the end of the CDR3 is missing. The chain uses TRBV11-2 and TRBJ2-5, with 9 positions matching TRBD1. The CDR3 runs 16 residues. The junction had 10 bases not matched to a gene; V was cut back by 3 bases and J by 5 bases. The germline V gene encodes CDR1 SGHAT and CDR2 FQNNGV. The CDR3 loop reads CASSFTTGGSGETQYL. CDR3 in DNA: TGTGCCAGCAGCTTTACAACAGGGGGCTCGGGGGAGACCCAGTACCTC.

On this clonotype: An end of the junction does not agree with germline; a read error may underlie this. The rearrangement uses TRBV11-2 and TRBJ2-3, with a possible D match to TRBD2 (7 bases). The germline gives CDR1 SGHAT, CDR2 FQNNGV. This CDR3 is 17 amino acids long. CDR3 residues: CASSLGGLTYTSDTLYF. For the CDR3, the DNA is TGTGCCAGCAGTTTAGGGGGACTAACATACACGTCAGATACGCTGTATTTT.

This clonotype was seen more than once but under ten times. One end of the junction does not line up with germline, which may come from a read error. The J gene is TRBJ2-4, the V gene TRBV12-3 or TRBV12-4; unclear D gene. The length of the CDR3 is 12 residues. As DNA, the CDR3 is TGTGCCAACAGTTTGTCCCAAATCATTCAGTACTTC. Translation: CANSLSQIIQYF.